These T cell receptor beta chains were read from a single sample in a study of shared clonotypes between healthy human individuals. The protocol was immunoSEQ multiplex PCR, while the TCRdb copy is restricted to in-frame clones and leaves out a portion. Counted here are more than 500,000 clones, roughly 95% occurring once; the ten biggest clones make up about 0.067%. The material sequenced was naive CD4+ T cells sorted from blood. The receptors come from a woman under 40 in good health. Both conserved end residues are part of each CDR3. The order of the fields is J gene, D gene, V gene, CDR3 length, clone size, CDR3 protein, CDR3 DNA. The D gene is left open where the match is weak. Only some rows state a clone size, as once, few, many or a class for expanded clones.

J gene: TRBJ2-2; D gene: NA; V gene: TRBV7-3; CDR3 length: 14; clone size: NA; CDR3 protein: CASSFSRNTGELFF; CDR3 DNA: TGTGCCAGCAGCTTTTCCAGAAACACCGGGGAGCTGTTTTTT
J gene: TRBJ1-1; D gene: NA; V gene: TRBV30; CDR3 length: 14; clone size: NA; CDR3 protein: CAWSRGLEGTEAFF; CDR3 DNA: TGTGCCTGGAGCCGGGGGCTGGAGGGCACTGAAGCTTTCTTT
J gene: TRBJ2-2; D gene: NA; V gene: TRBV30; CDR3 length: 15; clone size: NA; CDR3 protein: CAWGFAHSNTGELFF; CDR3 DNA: TGTGCATGGGGGTTCGCACACTCGAACACCGGGGAGCTGTTTTTT
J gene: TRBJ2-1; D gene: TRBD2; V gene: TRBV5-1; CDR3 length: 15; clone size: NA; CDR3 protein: CASSYPASGYNEQFF; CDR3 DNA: TGCGCCAGCAGCTACCCGGCTAGCGGATACAATGAGCAGTTCTTC
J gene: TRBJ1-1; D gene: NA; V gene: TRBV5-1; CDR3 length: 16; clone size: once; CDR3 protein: CASSLEAGKMNTEAFF; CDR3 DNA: TGCGCCAGCAGCTTGGAGGCTGGCAAAATGAACACTGAAGCTTTCTTT
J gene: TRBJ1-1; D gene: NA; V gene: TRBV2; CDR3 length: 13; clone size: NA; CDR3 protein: CASRGEGDTEAFF; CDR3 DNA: TGTGCCAGCAGGGGGGAGGGGGACACTGAAGCTTTCTTT
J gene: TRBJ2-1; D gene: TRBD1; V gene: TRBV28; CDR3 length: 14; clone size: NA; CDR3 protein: CASRLGTGADEQFF; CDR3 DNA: TGTGCCAGCAGACTCGGGACAGGGGCGGATGAGCAGTTCTTC
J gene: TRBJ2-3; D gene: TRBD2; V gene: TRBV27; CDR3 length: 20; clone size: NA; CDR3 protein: CASSQNAAGVAGGWADTQYF; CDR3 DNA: TGTGCCAGCAGCCAAAACGCCGCGGGGGTAGCGGGAGGTTGGGCAGATACGCAGTATTTT
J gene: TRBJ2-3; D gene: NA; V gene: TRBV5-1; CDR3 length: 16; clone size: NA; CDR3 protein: CASSLQGPASTDTQYF; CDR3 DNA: TGCGCCAGCAGCTTACAGGGTCCAGCTAGCACAGATACGCAGTATTTT
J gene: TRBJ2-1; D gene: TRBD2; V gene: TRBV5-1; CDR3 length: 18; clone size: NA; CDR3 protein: CASNPSVLAGSSHNEQFF; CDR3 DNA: TGCGCCAGCAACCCTTCGGTTTTAGCGGGTTCGTCCCACAATGAGCAGTTCTTC
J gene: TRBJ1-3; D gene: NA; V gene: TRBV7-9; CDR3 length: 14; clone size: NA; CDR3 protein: CASSVSGKENTIYF; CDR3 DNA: TGTGCCAGCAGCGTTTCGGGGAAAGAAAACACCATATATTTT
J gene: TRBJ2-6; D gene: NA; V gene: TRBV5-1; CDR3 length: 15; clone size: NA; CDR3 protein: CASSTQDPGANVLTF; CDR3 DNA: TGCGCCAGCAGCACCCAGGACCCTGGGGCCAACGTCCTGACTTTC
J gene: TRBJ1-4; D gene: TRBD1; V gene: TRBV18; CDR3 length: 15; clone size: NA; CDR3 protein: CASSLSDRGNEKLFF; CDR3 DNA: TGTGCCAGCTCACTTTCCGACAGGGGGAATGAAAAACTGTTTTTT
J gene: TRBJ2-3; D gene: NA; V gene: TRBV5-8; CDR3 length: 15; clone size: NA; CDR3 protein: CASSQGHMSTDTQYF; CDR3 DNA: TGTGCCAGCAGCCAGGGACACATGAGCACAGATACGCAGTATTTT
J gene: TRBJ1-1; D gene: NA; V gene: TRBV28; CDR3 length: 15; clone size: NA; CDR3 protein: CASSLPHLVNTEAFF; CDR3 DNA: TGTGCCAGCAGTCTCCCCCACCTCGTGAACACTGAAGCTTTCTTT
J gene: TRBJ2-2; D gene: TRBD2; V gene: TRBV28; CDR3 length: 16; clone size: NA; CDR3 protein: CASSFGSGDPTGELFF; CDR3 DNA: TGTGCCAGCAGTTTCGGTAGCGGGGACCCCACCGGGGAGCTGTTTTTT
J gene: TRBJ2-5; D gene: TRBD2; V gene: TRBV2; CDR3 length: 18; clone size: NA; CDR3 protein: CASRAGLAGVGFQETQYF; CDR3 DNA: TGTGCCAGCAGGGCGGGACTAGCGGGAGTTGGGTTCCAAGAGACCCAGTACTTC
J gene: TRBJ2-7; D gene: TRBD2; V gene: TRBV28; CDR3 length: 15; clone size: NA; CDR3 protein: CASVVGGRTFGEQYF; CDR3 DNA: TGTGCCAGCGTAGTCGGCGGGAGGACCTTCGGCGAGCAGTACTTC
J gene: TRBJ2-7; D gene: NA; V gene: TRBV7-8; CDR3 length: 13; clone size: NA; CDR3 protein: CASSPRGLNEQYF; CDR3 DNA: TGTGCCAGCAGCCCCCGAGGGTTGAACGAGCAATACTTC
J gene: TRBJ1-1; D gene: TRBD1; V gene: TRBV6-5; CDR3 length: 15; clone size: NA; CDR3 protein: CASSYSPDRAVEAFF; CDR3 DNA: TGTGCCAGCAGTTACTCGCCCGACAGGGCGGTTGAAGCTTTCTTT
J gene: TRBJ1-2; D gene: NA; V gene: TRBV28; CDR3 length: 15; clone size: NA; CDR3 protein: CASSPAGGPTMGYTF; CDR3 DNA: TGTGCCAGCAGTCCGGCAGGAGGGCCTACTATGGGCTACACCTTC
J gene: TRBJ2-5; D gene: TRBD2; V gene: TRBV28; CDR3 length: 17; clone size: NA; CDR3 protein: CASSLQTGTSGPREQYF; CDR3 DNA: TGTGCCAGCAGTCTCCAGACCGGGACTAGCGGACCTAGGGAGCAGTACTTC
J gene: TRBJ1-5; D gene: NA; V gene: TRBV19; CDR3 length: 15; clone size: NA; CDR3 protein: CASSTGQLYNQPQHF; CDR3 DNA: TGTGCCAGTAGTACTGGACAGCTATACAATCAGCCCCAGCATTTT
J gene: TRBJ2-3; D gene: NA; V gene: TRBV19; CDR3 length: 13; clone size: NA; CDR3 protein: CASGRGYTDTQYF; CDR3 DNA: TGTGCCAGTGGGCGAGGGTACACAGATACGCAGTATTTT
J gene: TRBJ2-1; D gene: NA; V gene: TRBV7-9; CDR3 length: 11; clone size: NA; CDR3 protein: CASGIDNEQFF; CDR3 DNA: TGTGCCAGCGGGATAGACAATGAGCAGTTCTTC
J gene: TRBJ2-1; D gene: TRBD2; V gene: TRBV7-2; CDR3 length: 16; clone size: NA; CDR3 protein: CASSSQWTSSYNEQFF; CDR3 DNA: TGTGCCAGCAGCTCACAATGGACTAGCTCCTACAATGAGCAGTTCTTC
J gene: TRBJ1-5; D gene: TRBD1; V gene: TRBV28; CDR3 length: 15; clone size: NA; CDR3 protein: CASSLYRGNNQPQHF; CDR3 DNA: TGTGCCAGCAGTTTATACAGGGGGAACAATCAGCCCCAGCATTTT
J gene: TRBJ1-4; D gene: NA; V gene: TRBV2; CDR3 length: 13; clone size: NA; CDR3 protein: CASSGQGGEKLFF; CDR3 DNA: TGTGCCAGCAGTGGGCAGGGAGGTGAAAAACTGTTTTTT
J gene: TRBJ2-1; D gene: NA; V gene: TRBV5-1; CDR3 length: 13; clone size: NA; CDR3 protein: CASSLGRDNEQFF; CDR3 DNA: TGCGCCAGCAGCTTGGGCAGGGACAATGAGCAGTTCTTC
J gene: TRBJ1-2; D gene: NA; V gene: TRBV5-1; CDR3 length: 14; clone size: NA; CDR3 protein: CASSLEDRVYGYTF; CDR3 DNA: TGCGCCAGCAGCTTGGAGGACCGCGTCTATGGCTACACCTTC
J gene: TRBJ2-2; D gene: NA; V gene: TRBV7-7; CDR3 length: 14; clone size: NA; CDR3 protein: CASSLAQGIGELFF; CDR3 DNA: TGTGCCAGCAGCTTAGCGCAGGGAATCGGGGAGCTGTTTTTT
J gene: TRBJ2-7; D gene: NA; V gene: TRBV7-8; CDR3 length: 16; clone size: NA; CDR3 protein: CASSLAVQGEIYEQYF; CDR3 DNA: TGTGCCAGCAGCTTAGCTGTACAGGGCGAGATTTACGAGCAGTACTTC
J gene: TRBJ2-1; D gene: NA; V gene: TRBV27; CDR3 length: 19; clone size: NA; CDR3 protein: CASIPGRGSWGSRGNEQFF; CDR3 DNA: TGTGCCAGCATCCCTGGCCGGGGTTCATGGGGATCCCGGGGTAATGAGCAGTTCTTC
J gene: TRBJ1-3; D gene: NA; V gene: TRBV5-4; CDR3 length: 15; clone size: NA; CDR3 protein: CASSLSGFSGNTIYF; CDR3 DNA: TGTGCCAGCAGCTTATCGGGCTTCTCTGGAAACACCATATATTTT
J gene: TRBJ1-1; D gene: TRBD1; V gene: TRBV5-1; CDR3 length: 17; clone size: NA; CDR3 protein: CASSPIPGQGAKLEAFF; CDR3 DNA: TGCGCCAGCAGCCCCATACCGGGACAGGGGGCCAAACTTGAAGCTTTCTTT
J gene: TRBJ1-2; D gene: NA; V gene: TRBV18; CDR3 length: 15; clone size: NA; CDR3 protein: CASSLDLTPNYGYTF; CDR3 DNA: TGTGCCAGCTCCCTTGACCTGACTCCTAACTATGGCTACACCTTC
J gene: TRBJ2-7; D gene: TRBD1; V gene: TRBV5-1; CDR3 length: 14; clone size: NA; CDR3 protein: CASSKQGASYEQYF; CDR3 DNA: TGCGCCAGCAGCAAACAGGGGGCCTCCTACGAGCAGTACTTC
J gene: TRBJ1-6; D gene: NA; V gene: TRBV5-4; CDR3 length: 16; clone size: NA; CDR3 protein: CASSPSTSFNNSPLHF; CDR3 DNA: TGTGCCAGCAGCCCGTCCACATCCTTCAATAATTCACCCCTCCACTTT
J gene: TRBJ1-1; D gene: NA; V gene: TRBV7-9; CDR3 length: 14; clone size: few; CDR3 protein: CASSPATANTEAFF; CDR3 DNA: TGTGCCAGCAGCCCCGCGACGGCTAACACTGAAGCTTTCTTT